This T cell receptor (beta chain) was observed in a study of response to subunit inactivated influenza vaccine. Each CDR3 protein gets one entry after TCRdb re-called the RT-PCR reads with MiXCR. Of 280,000 or so distinct CDR3 sequences listed, about a fifth are singletons. The CDR3 contains 15 residues. Germline V gene lookup returns CDR1 LGHNA and CDR2 YNFKEQ. V gave up 1 base and J gave up 7 bases; unmatched junction bases: 9. The J gene is TRBJ2-7, the V gene TRBV4-2, with TRBD2 matching 8 bases. The TCR was taken from a man aged 45 to 70 who received an inactivated influenza vaccine. Source: PBMCs from blood, taken about 20 months after vaccination. In DNA form, the CDR3 reads TGTGCCAGCAGCCAAGGAGGGACTAGTCCGCGGGAGCAGTACTTC. As protein: CASSQGGTSPREQYF.